This TCR beta chain emerged from a study of shared clonotypes between healthy human individuals (dated by TCRdb to between 2020 and 2021). For the study in its entirety: A couple of women and three men aged 18 to 49 years were included in the cohort. For each donor, three plates each were used for CD4 naive and CD4 memory, two plates were used for CD8 naive, and one plate was used for CD8 memory. Different laboratories and diverse techniques were used to prepare libraries and sequence TCR repertoires, to increase sequencing depth and limit assay-specific biases. To estimate repertoire size and how much clonotype sharing occurs between individuals, the study deeply sequenced the blood TCR repertoires of about five healthy adults. Between about 0.94 and 8.9 billion PBMCs per donor were obtained by leukapheresis.

Using the deep immunoSEQ assay, TCR CDR3 regions were amplified from genomic DNA by multiplex PCR. Extracted genomic DNA from each cell subset was spread evenly across all wells of several immunoSEQ 96-well plates, with each plate serving as a replicate. For sorted subsets, 150 to 250 ng genomic DNA, equal to 25,000 to 35,000 T cell genomes, was loaded into each replicate PCR. The purified libraries were quantified using a Qubit 3.0 fluorometer, sized with a Bioanalyzer 2100, and then quantified again using the KAPA Library Quantification kit. A separate single-read 150-cycle Illumina NextSeq 550 flow cell was used to sequence each immunoSEQ 96-well plate. In the authors' own workflow: Because only junctional sequences without quality scores were contained in the immunoSEQ output, filtering matching that applied to full-length reads could not be performed. To assign V/J genes and CDR3, sequences were annotated against IMGT germline references using PyIR, a Python wrapper for IgBLAST v1.9. Reads with weak V/J assignments (E-value above 1e-6), missing CDR3, stop codons, out-of-frame junctions, or ambiguous translated residues were removed. V3J clonotypes were defined by identical inferred V gene, J gene, and CDR3 amino acid sequence. Percentage overlap between repertoires was computed as shared unique clonotypes divided by the size of the smaller repertoire. RTK rarefaction, the Chao1 estimator, and Recon v2.1 estimates of unobserved clonotypes were used to assess repertoire richness. OLGA was used to compute generation probabilities for all TCRbeta clonotypes that the gDNA method yielded from several donors. What TCRdb holds here is the immuneACCESS table cut down to in-frame rearrangements. Part of the clones is not present; checked against another copy, under half of the missing clones reflect an unresolved V gene, and the others are unexplained. Clonal size and the V and J genes are those of that table, whereas D and trimming came from the DNA. In all, the sample holds approximately 1,000,000 clones, and around 78% of those were seen once. The top ten clones comprise approximately 0.5% of the sample.

The donors were healthy, HIV-negative adults with no recently reported acute infections or vaccinations. Only Caucasian adults living in Nashville, Tennessee, USA were represented among the donors. CD4+ T cells were enriched by magnetic negative selection; naive cells were then positively selected on CD45RA, and the negative fraction formed the memory subset. Blood was obtained by leukapheresis, after which PBMCs were separated by Ficoll-Histopaque density gradient centrifugation and cryopreserved in liquid nitrogen vapor phase. Analytical flow cytometry was used to check the purity and quantity of every magnetically sorted T cell population. From each sorted fraction, genomic DNA was isolated and quantified by UV absorbance on a Nanodrop 2000c. The study at large found these results: Sampling was restricted to blood, and TCR repertoires in tissue are likely to differ from TCR repertoires in blood. Naive subsets generally had larger estimated clonotype richness than memory subsets. Based on pairwise subsampling, the degree of clonotype sharing among donors was expected to be affected by sequencing depth. Approximately 5% of naive CD4, 3.5% of naive CD8, 2.3% of memory CD4, and about 0.4% of memory CD8 clonotypes were shared across a few donors. Incomplete sequencing was indicated by rarefaction of sorted-subset datasets, despite the large sequencing depth. Compared with non-shared clonotypes, clonotypes shared by all four sorted-subset donors had higher generation probabilities. The genetic and exposure-history diversity represented was limited by the small number of donors.

V drops 1 base and J drops 5 bases, leaving 18 bases in between. In the germline V gene, CDR1 corresponds to SGHAT and CDR2 to FQNNGV. There are 16 amino acids in the CDR3, from cysteine to phenylalanine inclusive. The only DNA kept is the CDR3, 48 bases in frame from the first base. Concerning this clone: The specificity of this receptor is unknown. One base away there is no much larger clone; base qualities are not given.

Recombination joined TRBV11-2 with TRBJ2-7; the D gene assignment is ambiguous. Sequencing used memory CD4+ T cells from PBMCs. Read against the paper, the sample's cell subset or site label means: CD45RA-negative fraction. The TCR comes from a man between 18 and 35 years old in good health. Some clones in this sample may be carry-over from other donors' samples. The sequenced DNA: TGTGCCAGCAGCTTAGTCCCCGGATCATCCATAGACGAGCAGTACTTC. Its coded protein is CASSLVPGSSIDEQYF.